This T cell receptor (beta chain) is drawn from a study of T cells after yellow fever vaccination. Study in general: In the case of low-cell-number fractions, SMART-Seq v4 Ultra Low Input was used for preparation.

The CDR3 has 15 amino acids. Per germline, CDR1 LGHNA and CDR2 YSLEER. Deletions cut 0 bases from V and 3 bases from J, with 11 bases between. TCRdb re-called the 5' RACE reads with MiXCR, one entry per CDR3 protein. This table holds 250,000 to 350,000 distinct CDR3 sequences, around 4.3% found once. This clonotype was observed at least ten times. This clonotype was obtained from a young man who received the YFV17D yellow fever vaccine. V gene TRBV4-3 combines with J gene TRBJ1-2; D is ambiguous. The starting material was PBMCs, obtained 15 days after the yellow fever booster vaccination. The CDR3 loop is CASSQDHLDYYGYTF. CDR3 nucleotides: TGCGCCAGCAGCCAAGACCACCTGGATTACTATGGCTACACCTTC.